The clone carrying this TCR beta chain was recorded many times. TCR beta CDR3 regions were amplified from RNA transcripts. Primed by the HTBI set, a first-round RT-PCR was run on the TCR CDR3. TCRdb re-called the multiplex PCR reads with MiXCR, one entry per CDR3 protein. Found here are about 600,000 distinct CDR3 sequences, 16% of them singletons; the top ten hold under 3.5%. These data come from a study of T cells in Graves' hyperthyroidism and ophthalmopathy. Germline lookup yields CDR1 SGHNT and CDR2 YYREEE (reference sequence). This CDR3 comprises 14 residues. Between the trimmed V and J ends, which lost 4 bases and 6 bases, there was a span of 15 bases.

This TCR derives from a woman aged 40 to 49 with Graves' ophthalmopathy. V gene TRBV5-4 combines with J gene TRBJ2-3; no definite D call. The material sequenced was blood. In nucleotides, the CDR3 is TGTGCCAGCAGCCCCGAGCCGGATAGGGATACGCAGTATTTT. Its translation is CASSPEPDRDTQYF.